This T cell receptor (beta chain) came from a study of blood T cell repertoires in COVID-19. Study at large: T cells, B-cell-depleted T cells, or PBMCs provided the cDNA or gDNA that served as material.

The germline gives CDR1 MDHEN, CDR2 SYDVKM. The CDR3 has 13 residues. The V end was cut by 6 bases, the J end by 1 base, with 7 bases between. Original processing methods: Amplification with reference gene primers provided the estimates of nucleated cell counts. Profiling relied on immunoSEQ multiplex PCR, and the TCRdb table lists in-frame clones only, not all of them. For V, J and clone size, that table is used; D and trimming come from the DNA. The repertoire includes about 270,000 clones, 86% of them detected once, and approximately 9.7% sits in the top ten. As regards this clone: Other DNA sequences in the same sample also yield this CDR3.

This clonotype was sampled from a man aged 35 to 55 with active or convalescent COVID-19. Sequenced sample: peripheral blood. The chain links TRBV28 to TRBJ1-5; TRBD1 might be the D (6 bases). The CDR3 is CASRGASNQPQHF. CDR3 in DNA: TGTGCCAGCAGGGGGGCCAGCAATCAGCCCCAGCATTTT.